Below are 20 T cell receptor beta chains sequenced from a single sample in a study of CD8+CD57+ T cells in acquired aplastic anemia. TCR beta VDJ and CDR3 were profiled, and genomic DNA was the template. TCRdb re-derived calls from the reads in MiXCR, one entry per CDR3 protein. The sample includes around 150,000 distinct CDR3 sequences, roughly two fifths of them seen just once. The sequenced sample consisted of sorted CD4+, CD8+, or CD8+CD57+ T cells (not recorded which) from PBMCs. Receptors originate from a human donor in good health, serving as a control.

This clonotype was counted between two and nine times. The rearrangement uses TRBV6-1 and TRBJ1-2; possible D gene TRBD1, 6 bases. V was pared by 6 bases and J by 0 bases, with 20 bases between. This CDR3 is built from 17 residues. Germline loops: CDR1 MNHNS, CDR2 SASEGT. The CDR3 is CASSKALLGATNYGYTF. The CDR3 DNA reads TGTGCCAGCAGCAAGGCCCTATTGGGGGCAACTAACTATGGCTACACCTTC.

A single count supports this clonotype. V gene TRBV9 combines with J gene TRBJ1-6; D may be TRBD1 (5 bases). The CDR3 consists of 14 residues. Trimming cost V 3 bases and J 14 bases, with 18 bases left between them. Germline CDR1 and CDR2: SGDLS and YYNGEE. The CDR3 bases are TGTGCCAGCAGCGGGATCGCAAGGGGATTGGCCCTCCACTTT. It encodes CASSGIARGLALHF.

V usage is TRBV6-2 or TRBV6-3 and J usage is TRBJ1-2, with 7 bases that match TRBD1. Germline V gene data show CDR1 as MNHEY and CDR2 as SVGEGT. J gave up 5 bases and V 6 bases, and 3 bases lay outside the gene matches. This CDR3 contains 12 residues. CDR3 sequence (DNA): TGTGCCAGCAGGATGACAGGGTATGGCTACACCTTC. It translates to CASRMTGYGYTF.

This clonotype was observed a few times. The chain has TRBV20-1 and TRBJ1-6; 8 bases line up with TRBD1. V was clipped by 6 bases and J by 10 bases; unmatched bases: 14. There are 15 residues in the CDR3. The germline gives CDR1 DFQATT, CDR2 SNEGSKA (reference sequence). CDR3 nucleotide sequence: TGCAGTGCGCGAAGTACCGGGACAGGCTGGTCACCCCTCCACTTT. Protein sequence: CSARSTGTGWSPLHF.

This clonotype showed up many times. This sequence joins TRBV6-5 and TRBJ1-5; D gene uncertain. Per germline, CDR1 MNHEY and CDR2 SVGAGI. Trimming pared 7 bases from V and 4 bases from J, leaving 14 bases between. The CDR3 consists of 14 residues. CDR3 nucleotides: TGTGCCAGCATAGTCAGCGGTGGGAATCAGCCCCAGCATTTT. It encodes CASIVSGGNQPQHF.

This chain links TRBV7-9 with TRBJ2-7; TRBD2 matches 7 bases. V gave up 5 bases and J gave up 7 bases; unmatched junction bases: 2. This CDR3 region has 11 residues. Germline assignment: CDR1 SEHNR and CDR2 FQNEAQ (reference sequence). Here the CDR3 DNA reads TGTGCCAGCAGCGGAGCGGGGGAGCAGTACTTC. Its translation is CASSGAGEQYF.

The chain combines TRBV20-1 with TRBJ2-7; TRBD1 agrees at 7 bases. J was trimmed by 4 bases and V by 6 bases; bases with no gene match: 15. This CDR3 has 15 residues. CDR1 and CDR2 from the germline V gene are DFQATT and SNEGSKA (reference sequence). The CDR3, as DNA: TGCAGTGCCCCTAAGGGGACAGCCGAGGTTTACGAGCAGTACTTC. As protein: CSAPKGTAEVYEQYF.

V usage is TRBV2 and J usage is TRBJ2-5; D uncertain. The CDR3 is made up of 14 amino acids. Deletions cut 5 bases from V and 1 base from J, with 11 bases between. Germline CDR1 SNHLY, CDR2 FYNNEI. CDR3 DNA sequence: TGTGCCAGCAGTTCTCTTCGGGCCCAAGAGACCCAGTACTTC. This encodes CASSSLRAQETQYF.

V is TRBV25-1 and J is TRBJ2-7, with a tentative D call TRBD1 (5 bases). The CDR3 has 16 amino acids. Germline CDR1 and CDR2: MGHDK and SYGVNS. Trimming took off 6 bases at V and 2 bases at J, with 20 bases between the two ends. The CDR3 bases are TGTGCCAGCAGCCACTCCCCTCAGGGAAACACCTACGAGCAGTACTTC. As protein: CASSHSPQGNTYEQYF.

Many counts were recorded for this clonotype. The chain employs TRBV5-1 and TRBJ2-6, with D possibly being TRBD1 (5 bases). V was trimmed by 3 bases and J by 2 bases, leaving 9 bases between them. The CDR3 has 15 residues. Germline lookup yields CDR1 SGHRS and CDR2 YFSETQ. The CDR3 spells CASSYQGPGANVLTF. The CDR3 DNA sequence: TGCGCCAGCAGCTACCAGGGTCCTGGGGCCAACGTCCTGACTTTC.

The chain is built from TRBV7-3 and TRBJ2-2; D call uncertain. The CDR3 spans 14 residues. The V and J ends lost 1 base and 3 bases respectively, with 6 bases between them. Germline CDR1 and CDR2: SGHTA and FQGTGA. The CDR3: CASSLRQDTGELFF. In DNA form, the CDR3 reads TGTGCCAGCAGCTTAAGGCAGGACACCGGGGAGCTGTTTTTT. Complete variable domain (other parts from reference TRBV7-3 and TRBJ2-2): GAGVSQTPSNKVTEKGKYVELRCDPISGHTALYWYRQSLGQGPEFLIYFQGTGAADDSGLPNDRFFAVRPEGSVSTLKIQRTERGDSAVYLCASSLRQDTGELFFGEGSRLTVL.

Many counts were recorded for this clonotype. V is TRBV9 and J is TRBJ1-1; D unresolved. Per germline, CDR1 SGDLS and CDR2 YYNGEE. V lost 0 bases, J lost 4 bases, and 10 bases lay in between. CDR3 length: 14 amino acids. CDR3 residues: CASSVAPGPTEAFF. DNA of the CDR3: TGTGCCAGCAGCGTAGCCCCCGGGCCCACTGAAGCTTTCTTT.

Note on this clonotype: This could be a read error, since a much larger clone is one nucleotide away. No conserved phenylalanine or tryptophan ends this CDR3, so it is likely a read error. The genes are TRBV4-2 and TRBJ1-5; D gene unclear. Germline V lookup: CDR1 LGHNA, CDR2 YNFKEQ. Trimming pared 4 bases from V and 2 bases from J, leaving 6 bases between. The CDR3 is 13 amino acids. The CDR3 reads CASSPGGNQPQHS. DNA of the CDR3: TGTGCCAGCAGCCCCGGGGGCAATCAGCCCCAGCATTCT.

This clonotype was detected many times. The chain joins TRBV20-1 to TRBJ1-2; D is perhaps TRBD1 (5 bases). Germline assignment: CDR1 DFQATT and CDR2 SNEGSKA (reference sequence). V was cut by 3 bases and J by 2 bases, with 7 bases left in between. The CDR3 loop spans 12 amino acids. The CDR3 DNA reads as TGCAGTGCTAGCGGGGGGAACTATGGCTACACCTTC. It codes for CSASGGNYGYTF.

The J gene is TRBJ2-7, the V gene TRBV10-2; TRBD2 matches 8 bases. From germline, CDR1 is WSHSY and CDR2 SAAADI. CDR3 length: 12 residues. V gave up 7 bases and J gave up 1 base; unmatched junction bases: 0. CDR3 protein: CASIAGSYEQYF. The CDR3 DNA sequence: TGCGCCAGCATAGCGGGATCCTACGAGCAGTACTTC.

This clonotype was recorded many times. The chain carries TRBV6-4 and TRBJ1-3; D not certain. Germline V gene sequence: CDR1 MRHNA, CDR2 SNTAGT. The V end lost 6 bases, the J end lost 1 base, and 13 bases lay between the germline ends. CDR3 length: 15 residues. CDR3 sequence reads: CASRHPTDSGNTIYF. DNA of the CDR3: TGTGCCAGCAGACACCCTACAGATTCTGGAAACACCATATATTTT.

There are many counts of this clonotype. The genes are TRBV19 and TRBJ1-5; D not certain. V was clipped by 6 bases and J by 0 bases, with 15 bases between them. From germline, CDR1 is LNHDA and CDR2 SQIVND (reference sequence). The CDR3 has 16 residues. CDR3 residues: CASSLGSVYSNQPQHF. As DNA, the CDR3 is TGTGCCAGTAGCCTAGGGTCAGTGTATAGCAATCAGCCCCAGCATTTT.

In this sample, this clonotype turned up many times. The junction departs from germline at one end; a sequencing error may be responsible. V is TRBV19 and J is TRBJ2-7, with TRBD1 identical over 7 bases. Germline V CDR1 and CDR2: LNHDA, SQIVND (reference sequence). The CDR3 has 13 residues. The CDR3, as DNA: TGTGCCAGCAAGCCGGGACAGTCCTATGAGCAGTACTTC. Translating gives CASKPGQSYEQYF.

Ten or more counts support this clonotype. The chain employs TRBV9 and TRBJ2-1; 8 bases are a match to TRBD2. After removal of 0 bases from V and 5 bases from J, the junction contained 4 bases not matched to a gene. Germline lookup yields CDR1 SGDLS and CDR2 YYNGEE. The CDR3 is made up of 15 amino acids. The CDR3 loop reads CASSVATGLDNEQFF. CDR3 DNA: TGTGCCAGCAGCGTAGCTACGGGACTAGACAATGAGCAGTTCTTC.

This clonotype has a count of ten or more. This sequence joins TRBV15 and TRBJ2-7; 8 bases fit TRBD1. V gave up 2 bases and J gave up 2 bases; unmatched junction bases: 5. The CDR3 contains 15 residues. CDR1 is LNHNV, CDR2 YYDKDF, per germline (reference sequence). CDR3 in amino acids: CATSRPGTGAYEQYF. In DNA, the CDR3 is TGTGCCACCAGCAGACCCGGGACAGGTGCCTACGAGCAGTACTTC.